Below, 14 T cell receptor beta chains from the same sample are listed, as sequenced in a study of blood T cells in healthy people across ages (dated by TCRdb to the mid-2010s). Preparation of the library involved 5' RACE. Sequencing instrument: Illumina HiSeq 2500. A second roughly 6 to 12 cycle PCR used a sample-barcoded 5' primer and a J-beta primer mix. The raw public reads went through TCRdb reprocessing: fastp at Q25, MiXCR clone calling, in-frame beta chains kept. A single entry per CDR3 protein holds the most common genes and DNA from its merged rows. Recorded for this sample are roughly 930,000 distinct CDR3 sequences; 40% to 60% of them occurred a single time. Around an eighth of the sample rests with the top ten. The sample taken for sequencing was blood. Receptors originate from a young man in good health.

This clonotype has only one observation. J is TRBJ1-2 and V is TRBV6-5; D call uncertain. CDR3 length: 17 residues. V was cut by 4 bases and J by 0 bases, with 18 bases left in between. The germline V gene encodes CDR1 MNHEY and CDR2 SVGAGI. Here the CDR3 reads CASSFLSGRTTNYGYTF. The CDR3 nucleotides read TGTGCCAGCAGTTTTCTTTCTGGGAGGACCACTAACTATGGCTACACCTTC.

A word on this clonotype: One end of the junction fails to match germline, which may point to a read error. The CDR3 spells CSARVISGRASGASVLTF. The CDR3 nucleotides read TGCAGTGCTAGAGTTATTTCGGGGAGAGCCTCTGGGGCCAGCGTCCTGACTTTC. This rearrangement joins TRBV20-1 to TRBJ2-6, with D perhaps TRBD1 or TRBD2 (5 bases each). There are 18 residues in the CDR3. The germline gives CDR1 DFQATT, CDR2 SNEGSKA (reference sequence).

The chain has TRBV5-1 and TRBJ1-2; perhaps TRBD1 as D (5 bases). Germline CDR1 and CDR2: SGHRS and YFSETQ. This CDR3 has 15 residues. V lost 0 bases, J lost 4 bases, and 13 bases lay in between. The CDR3 DNA follows: TGCGCCAGCAGCTTGGGGGGCAGCTTCCCCTATGGCTACACCTTC. It translates to CASSLGGSFPYGYTF.

The V and J genes are TRBV3-1 and TRBJ1-5, with D unclear. Trimming pared 2 bases from V and 7 bases from J, leaving 12 bases between. This CDR3 is built from 14 residues. Germline CDR1 and CDR2: LGHDT and YNNKEL (reference sequence). Here the CDR3 reads CASSQSLSPQPQHF. In DNA, the CDR3 is TGTGCCAGCAGCCAAAGTTTGTCACCGCAGCCCCAGCATTTT.

This clonotype was detected only a few times. V is TRBV6-5 and J is TRBJ2-7; D is unresolved. This CDR3 has 12 residues. Trimming pared 6 bases from V and 5 bases from J, leaving 11 bases between. CDR1 is MNHEY and CDR2 is SVGAGI in the germline V gene. The chain's CDR3 is CASRHTTNEQYF. CDR3 in DNA: TGTGCCAGCAGGCATACCACCAACGAGCAGTACTTC.

This clonotype was seen a handful of times. The chain employs TRBV20-1 and TRBJ2-4; 10 bases match TRBD1. The CDR3 runs to 14 residues. Germline CDR1 is DFQATT and CDR2 is SNEGSKA (reference sequence). Trimming removed 1 base from V and 13 bases from J; junction bases left unmatched: 10. The CDR3 sequence: CSARAGTGEHWQYF. In nucleotides, the CDR3 is TGCAGTGCTAGAGCCGGGACAGGGGAACATTGGCAGTACTTC.

This clonotype was seen more than once but under ten times. This sequence joins TRBV20-1 and TRBJ2-7, with TRBD1 identical over 7 bases. V trimming: 6 bases; J trimming: 3 bases; junction bases outside the gene matches: 8. The germline gives CDR1 DFQATT, CDR2 SNEGSKA (reference sequence). The CDR3 consists of 13 residues. CDR3 sequence: CSARGTENYEQYF. The CDR3 DNA reads TGCAGTGCCCGAGGGACAGAAAACTACGAGCAGTACTTC.

This clonotype has only a few counts. The chain is built from TRBV4-2 and TRBJ1-2; D gene unclear. CDR1 is LGHNA, CDR2 YNFKEQ, per germline. The CDR3 extends over 18 amino acids. V dropped 4 bases and J dropped 6 bases, with 27 bases sitting between them. The CDR3: CASSRFGDSDRPSDGYTF. DNA of the CDR3: TGTGCCAGCAGCCGGTTCGGGGATTCGGACCGCCCTTCGGATGGCTACACCTTC.

The rearrangement links TRBV29-1 to TRBJ2-1; 8 bases are a match to TRBD2. Germline V gives CDR1 SQVTM, CDR2 ANQGSEA. The CDR3 has 16 amino acids. V gave up 4 bases and J gave up 9 bases; unmatched junction bases: 17. The CDR3 here is CSVGFVGGAGGSEQFF. CDR3 sequence (DNA): TGCAGCGTTGGATTTGTAGGTGGGGCGGGGGGATCTGAGCAGTTCTTC.

The chain joins TRBV7-2 to TRBJ2-1, with D perhaps assigned TRBD1 or TRBD2 (5 bases each). Trimming shortened V by 5 bases and J by 7 bases, and 18 bases separated the two germline ends. The germline V gene has CDR1 SGHTA and CDR2 FQGNSA. The CDR3 totals 15 residues. The CDR3 region has the DNA TGTGCCAGCAGCCGGACCCCCCTTGGGGGTAATGAGCAGTTCTTC. Protein product: CASSRTPLGGNEQFF.

The chain links TRBV12-5 to TRBJ2-4; D unclear. CDR1 is LGHNT, CDR2 FRNRAP, per germline. The CDR3 runs to 14 residues. Between the trimmed V and J ends, which lost 3 bases and 0 bases, there was a span of 6 bases. As DNA, the CDR3 is TGTGCTAGTGGTTTTGGGGTAGCCAAAAACATTCAGTACTTC. Encoded protein: CASGFGVAKNIQYF. The full variable domain, in which reference TRBV12-5 and TRBJ2-4 provide the parts outside the CDR3, is DARVTQTPRHKVTEMGQEVTMRCQPILGHNTVFWYRQTMMQGLELLAYFRNRAPLDDSGMPKDRFSAEMPDATLATLKIQPSEPRDSAVYFCASGFGVAKNIQYFGAGTRLSVL.

Of note for this clonotype: The junction does not match germline at one end; this may be a read error. The chain couples TRBV20-1 to TRBJ1-4, with D uncertain. CDR3 size: 12 residues. Germline V gene data show CDR1 as DFQATT and CDR2 as SNEGSKA (reference sequence). The CDR3 DNA sequence: TGCCGTGCCGATGCAACTAATGAAAAACTGTTTTTT. It specifies CRADATNEKLFF.

In this sample, this clonotype turned up a few times. The rearrangement uses TRBV20-1 and TRBJ2-1, with TRBD2 identical over 8 bases. V shed 6 bases, J shed 4 bases, and the junction held 8 bases outside the gene matches. CDR1 DFQATT and CDR2 SNEGSKA come from the germline V gene (reference sequence). The CDR3 has 14 residues. This CDR3 is CSASSGAAYNEQFF. CDR3 nucleotide sequence: TGCAGTGCGAGTAGCGGGGCTGCGTACAATGAGCAGTTCTTC.

The chain has TRBV9 and TRBJ2-3; D is uncertain. The CDR3 loop spans 16 amino acids. Per the germline V gene, CDR1 is SGDLS and CDR2 is YYNGEE. V was trimmed by 4 bases and J by 1 base, leaving 16 bases between them. The CDR3 DNA reads as TGTGCCAGCAGCCCAACTGCCACCCTTGGCACAGATACGCAGTATTTT. The encoded protein is CASSPTATLGTDTQYF. Based on the CDR3 plus reference TRBV9 and TRBJ2-3, the full variable domain is DSGVTQTPKHLITATGQRVTLRCSPRSGDLSVYWYQQSLDQGLQFLIQYYNGEERAKGNILERFSAQQFPDLHSELNLSSLELGDSALYFCASSPTATLGTDTQYFGPGTRLTVL.